Listed below are T cell receptor beta chains from one sample, sequenced in a study of blood T cell repertoires in COVID-19. TCRdb's copy holds only in-frame clones and misses some; the assay was immunoSEQ multiplex PCR. The sample lists around 220,000 clones, approximately 78% occurring once. The sequenced sample was peripheral blood. These receptors all come from a woman of 80 years or more with acute or convalescent COVID-19. Each CDR3 is given without its conserved first and last residue.

>TRBJ1-4|TRBV5-1
ASTSFDRANEKLF
>TRBJ1-1|TRBV7-9
ASSHTGDTEAF
>TRBJ2-1|TRBV14
ASSPVDRVTYNEQF
>TRBJ2-1|TRBV27
ASRKDSLTYNEQF
>TRBJ2-7|TRBV7-2
ASSLTRSSYEQY
>TRBJ2-2|TRBV7-3
ASSPRTSEAGELF
>TRBJ2-3|TRBV5-1
ASSLSTGETDTQY
>TRBJ1-2|TRBV7-6
ASSPVDRANYGYT
>TRBJ2-1|TRBV5-4
ASSSGGLYNEQF
>TRBJ1-6|TRBV11-2
ASSLRQGNSSPLH
>TRBJ2-3|TRBV18
ASSRGQGTDTQY
>TRBJ1-1|TRBV7-8
ASGSGIGANTEAF
>TRBJ2-2|TRBV7-6
ASSLSLGHDTGELF
>TRBJ1-1|TRBV5-1
ASSLAQRTEAF
>TRBJ2-7|TRBV20-1
SASPAGGEYEQY
>TRBJ2-7|TRBV2
ASRQDSYEQY
>TRBJ1-2|TRBV18
ASSQSGGYT
>TRBJ2-5|TRBV30
AWSSGLAGGKETQY
>TRBJ1-1|TRBV7-8
ASSLTSQMNTEAF
>TRBJ1-1|TRBV6-5
ASNRGTPEAF
>TRBJ2-5|TRBV6-2/TRBV6-3
ASSLGLAGGKTQY
>TRBJ2-7|TRBV11-2
ASSLVGVGEQY
>TRBJ1-5|TRBV6-5
ASSPAGTGDQPQH
>TRBJ2-7|TRBV18
ASSEGLAGSYEQY
>TRBJ2-5|TRBV5-4
ASSQTRGGETQY
>TRBJ1-1|TRBV11-3
ASRTGTEAF
>TRBJ2-7|TRBV13
ASSLGGHEQY
>TRBJ2-5|TRBV3-1/TRBV3-2
ASTDGGRETQY
>TRBJ1-1|TRBV19
ASSIQGALGTEAF
>TRBJ2-3|TRBV6-5
ASSLAGGRDTQY
>TRBJ2-3|TRBV30
AWYSGRAAGTDTQY
>TRBJ1-5|TRBV19
ASSIAGWSNQPQH
>TRBJ1-2|TRBV5-4
ASSQHLQGADYGYT